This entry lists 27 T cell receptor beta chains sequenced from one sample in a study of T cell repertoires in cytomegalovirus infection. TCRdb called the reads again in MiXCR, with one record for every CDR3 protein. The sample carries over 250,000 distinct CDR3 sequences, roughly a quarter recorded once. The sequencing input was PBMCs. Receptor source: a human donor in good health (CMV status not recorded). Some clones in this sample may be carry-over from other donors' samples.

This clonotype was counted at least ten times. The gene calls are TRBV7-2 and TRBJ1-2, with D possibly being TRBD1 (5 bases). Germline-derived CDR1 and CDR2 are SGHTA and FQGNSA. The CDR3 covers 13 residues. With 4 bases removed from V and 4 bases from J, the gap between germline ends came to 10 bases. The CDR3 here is CASSSLDTYGYTF. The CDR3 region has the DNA TGTGCCAGCAGCTCGCTGGACACCTATGGCTACACCTTC.

The CDR3 sequence is CASSYSLAGAGETQYF. The DNA of the CDR3 is TGTGCCAGCAGTTACTCTCTAGCGGGAGCTGGGGAGACCCAGTACTTC. The chain couples TRBV6-2 or TRBV6-3 to TRBJ2-5, with TRBD2 matching 10 bases. V lost 0 bases to trimming and J lost 5 bases; unmatched junction nucleotides: 6. The CDR3 is made up of 16 amino acids. Germline values: CDR1 MNHEY, CDR2 SVGEGT.

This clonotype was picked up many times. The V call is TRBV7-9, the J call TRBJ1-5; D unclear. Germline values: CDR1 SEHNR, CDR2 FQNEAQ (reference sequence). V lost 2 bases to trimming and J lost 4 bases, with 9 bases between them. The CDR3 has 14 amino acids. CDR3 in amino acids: CASSLSLNNQPQHF. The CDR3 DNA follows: TGTGCCAGCAGCTTATCCCTCAATAATCAGCCCCAGCATTTT.

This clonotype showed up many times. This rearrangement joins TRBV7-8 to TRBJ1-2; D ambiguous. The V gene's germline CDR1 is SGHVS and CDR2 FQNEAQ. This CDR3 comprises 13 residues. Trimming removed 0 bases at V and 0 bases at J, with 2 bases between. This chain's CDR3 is CASSLAANYGYTF. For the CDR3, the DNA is TGTGCCAGCAGCTTAGCAGCTAACTATGGCTACACCTTC.

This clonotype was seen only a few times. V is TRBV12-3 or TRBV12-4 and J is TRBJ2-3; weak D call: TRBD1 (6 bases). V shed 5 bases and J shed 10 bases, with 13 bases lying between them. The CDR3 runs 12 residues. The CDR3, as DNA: TGTGCCAGCAGTCTTGGGACATCAGCGCAGTATTTT. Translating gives CASSLGTSAQYF.

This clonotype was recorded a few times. The CDR3 coding sequence is TGTGCCAGCAGCTCTAACGGCGGGAGGGCCGGGGAGCAGTACTTC. Translating gives CASSSNGGRAGEQYF. J is TRBJ2-7 and V is TRBV7-2; 9 bases fit TRBD2. From germline, CDR1 is SGHTA and CDR2 FQGNSA. Trimming removed 4 bases from V and 7 bases from J; junction bases left unmatched: 11. CDR3 size: 15 residues.

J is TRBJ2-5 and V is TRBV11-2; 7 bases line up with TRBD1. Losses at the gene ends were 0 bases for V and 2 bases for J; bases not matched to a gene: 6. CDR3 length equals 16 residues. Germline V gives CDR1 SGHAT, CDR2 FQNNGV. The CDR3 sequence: CASSLDGQVIQETQYF. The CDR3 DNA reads TGTGCCAGCAGCTTAGATGGACAGGTTATTCAAGAGACCCAGTACTTC.

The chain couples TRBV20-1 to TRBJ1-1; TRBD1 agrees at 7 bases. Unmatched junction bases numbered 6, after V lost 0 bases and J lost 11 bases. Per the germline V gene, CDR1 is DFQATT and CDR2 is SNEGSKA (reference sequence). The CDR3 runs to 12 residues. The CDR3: CSAREGGGGAFF. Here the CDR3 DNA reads TGCAGTGCTAGAGAAGGGGGAGGGGGCGCTTTCTTT.

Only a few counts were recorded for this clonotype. The CDR3 loop reads CSASGGLAGAQETQYF. The CDR3 DNA follows: TGCAGCGCCTCTGGTGGGCTAGCGGGGGCCCAAGAGACCCAGTACTTC. The chain couples TRBV29-1 to TRBJ2-5; 10 positions match TRBD2. The CDR3 extends over 16 amino acids. The ends lost 7 bases at V and 1 base at J; junction bases unmatched: 12. Germline loops: CDR1 SQVTM, CDR2 ANQGSEA. The variable domain in full, completed from reference TRBV29-1 and TRBJ2-5, reads SAVISQKPSRDICQRGTSLTIQCQVDSQVTMMFWYRQQPGQSLTLIATANQGSEATYESGFVIDKFPISRPNLTFSTLTVSNMSPEDSSIYLCSASGGLAGAQETQYFGPGTRLLVL.

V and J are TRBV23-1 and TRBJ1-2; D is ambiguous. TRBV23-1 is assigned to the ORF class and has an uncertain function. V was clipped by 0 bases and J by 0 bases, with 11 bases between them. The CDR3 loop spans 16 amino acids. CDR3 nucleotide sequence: TGCGCCAGCAGTCAATCGAGGTCGCTCGCTAACTATGGCTACACCTTC. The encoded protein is CASSQSRSLANYGYTF.

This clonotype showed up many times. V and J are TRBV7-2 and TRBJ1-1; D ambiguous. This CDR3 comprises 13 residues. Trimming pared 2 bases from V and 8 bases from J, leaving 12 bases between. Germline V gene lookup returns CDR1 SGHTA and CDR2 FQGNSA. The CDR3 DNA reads TGTGCCAGCAGCTTATTTCCGGGGAGGGAAGCTTTCTTT. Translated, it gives CASSLFPGREAFF.

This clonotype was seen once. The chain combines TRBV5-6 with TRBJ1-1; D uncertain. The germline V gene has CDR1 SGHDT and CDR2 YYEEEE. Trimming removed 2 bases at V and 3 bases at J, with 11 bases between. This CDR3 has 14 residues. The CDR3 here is CASSLKVLDTEAFF. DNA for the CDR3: TGTGCCAGCAGCTTAAAGGTCTTGGACACTGAAGCTTTCTTT.

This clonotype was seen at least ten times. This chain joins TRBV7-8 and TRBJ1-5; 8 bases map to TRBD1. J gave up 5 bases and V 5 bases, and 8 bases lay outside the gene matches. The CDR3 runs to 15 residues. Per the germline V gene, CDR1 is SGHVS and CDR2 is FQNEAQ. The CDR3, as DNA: TGTGCCAGCAGCCCGATAACAGGGGGACATCAGCCCCAGCATTTT. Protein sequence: CASSPITGGHQPQHF.

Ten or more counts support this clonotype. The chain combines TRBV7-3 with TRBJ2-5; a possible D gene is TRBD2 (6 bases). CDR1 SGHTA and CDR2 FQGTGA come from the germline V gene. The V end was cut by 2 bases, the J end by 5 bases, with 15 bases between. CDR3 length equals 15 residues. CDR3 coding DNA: TGTGCCAGCAGCTTAGGCCAGGCGGGATCGGAGACCCAGTACTTC. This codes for CASSLGQAGSETQYF.

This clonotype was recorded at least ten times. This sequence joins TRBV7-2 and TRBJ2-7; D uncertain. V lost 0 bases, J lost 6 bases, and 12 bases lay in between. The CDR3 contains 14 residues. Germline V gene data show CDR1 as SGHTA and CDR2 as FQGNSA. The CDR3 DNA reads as TGTGCCAGCAGCTTAGCCCTCGTAGTAAGCGAGCAGTACTTC. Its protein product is CASSLALVVSEQYF. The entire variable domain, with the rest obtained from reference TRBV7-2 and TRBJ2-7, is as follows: GAGVSQSPSNKVTEKGKDVELRCDPISGHTALYWYRQSLGQGLEFLIYFQGNSAPDKSGLPSDRFSAERTGGSVSTLTIQRTQQEDSAVYLCASSLALVVSEQYFGPGTRLTVT.

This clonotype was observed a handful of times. In DNA, the CDR3 is TGTGCCAGCAGCTCGGGGACAGGGGGTCTACACGAGCAGTACTTC. It translates to CASSSGTGGLHEQYF. V is TRBV7-9 and J is TRBJ2-7, with TRBD1 identical over 11 bases. This CDR3 contains 15 residues. Germline assignment: CDR1 SEHNR and CDR2 FQNEAQ (reference sequence). Losses at the gene ends were 4 bases for V and 5 bases for J; bases not matched to a gene: 7. Full variable domain (remainder filled in from reference TRBV7-9 and TRBJ2-7): DTGVSQNPRHKITKRGQNVTFRCDPISEHNRLYWYRQTLGQGPEFLTYFQNEAQLEKSRLLSDRFSAERPKGSFSTLEIQRTEQGDSAMYLCASSSGTGGLHEQYFGPGTRLTVT.

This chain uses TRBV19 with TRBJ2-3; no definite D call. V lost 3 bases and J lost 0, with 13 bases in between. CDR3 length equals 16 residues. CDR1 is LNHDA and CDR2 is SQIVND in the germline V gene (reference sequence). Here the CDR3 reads CASSILDRVSTDTQYF. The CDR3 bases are TGTGCCAGTAGTATCCTCGATCGTGTTAGCACAGATACGCAGTATTTT.

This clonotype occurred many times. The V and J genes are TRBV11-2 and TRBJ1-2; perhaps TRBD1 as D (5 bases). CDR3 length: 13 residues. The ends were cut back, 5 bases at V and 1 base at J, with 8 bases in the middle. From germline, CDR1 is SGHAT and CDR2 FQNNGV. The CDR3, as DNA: TGTGCCAGCAGCCCGGGACTTAACTATGGCTACACCTTC. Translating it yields CASSPGLNYGYTF.

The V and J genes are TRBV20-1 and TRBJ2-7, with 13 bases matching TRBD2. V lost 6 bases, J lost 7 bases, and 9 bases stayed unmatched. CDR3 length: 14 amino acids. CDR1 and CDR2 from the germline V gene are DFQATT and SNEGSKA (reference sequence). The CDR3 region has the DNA TGCAGTGCGGTACTAGCGGGAGGGCCATGGGAGCAGTACTTC. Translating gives CSAVLAGGPWEQYF.

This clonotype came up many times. The DNA for the CDR3 is TGTGCCAGCAGCCCTACAGGCGGGGGGTACTACGAGCAGTACTTC. It is translated as CASSPTGGGYYEQYF. This sequence joins TRBV5-4 and TRBJ2-7, with 8 bases matching TRBD2. J gave up 3 bases and V 4 bases, and 9 bases lay outside the gene matches. CDR3 length equals 15 residues. The germline gives CDR1 SGHNT, CDR2 YYREEE (reference sequence). Drawing the rest from reference TRBV5-4 and TRBJ2-7, the complete variable domain is ETGVTQSPTHLIKTRGQQVTLRCSSQSGHNTVSWYQQALGQGPQFIFQYYREEENGRGNFPPRFSGLQFPNYSSELNVNALELDDSALYLCASSPTGGGYYEQYFGPGTRLTVT.

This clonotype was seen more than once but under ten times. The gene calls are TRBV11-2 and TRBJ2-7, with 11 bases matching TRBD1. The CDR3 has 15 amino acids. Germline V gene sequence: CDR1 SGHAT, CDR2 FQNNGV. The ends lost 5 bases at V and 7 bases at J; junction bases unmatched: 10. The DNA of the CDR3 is TGTGCCAGCAGCCTAGGACAGGGGGCAGAGGGGGAGCAGTACTTC. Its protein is CASSLGQGAEGEQYF.

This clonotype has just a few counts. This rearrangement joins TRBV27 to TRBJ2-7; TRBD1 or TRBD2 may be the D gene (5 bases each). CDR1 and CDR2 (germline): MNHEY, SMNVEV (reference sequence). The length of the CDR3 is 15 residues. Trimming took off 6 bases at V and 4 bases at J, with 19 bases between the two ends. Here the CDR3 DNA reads TGTGCCAGCAGGCCGTCCGGGACGAGATCATACGAGCAGTACTTC. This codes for CASRPSGTRSYEQYF.

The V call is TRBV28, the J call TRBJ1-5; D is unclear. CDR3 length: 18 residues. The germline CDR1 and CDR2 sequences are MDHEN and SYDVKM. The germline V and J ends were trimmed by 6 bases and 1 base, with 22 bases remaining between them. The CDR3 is CASRPSGFSWVSNQPQHF. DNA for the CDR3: TGTGCCAGCAGGCCGTCGGGTTTTAGTTGGGTGAGCAATCAGCCCCAGCATTTT.

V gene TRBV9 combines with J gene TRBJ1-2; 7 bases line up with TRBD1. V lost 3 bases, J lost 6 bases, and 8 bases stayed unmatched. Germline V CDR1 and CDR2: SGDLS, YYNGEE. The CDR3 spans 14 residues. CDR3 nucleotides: TGTGCCAGCAGCGATCGACAGGGCCTAAATGGCTACACCTTC. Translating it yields CASSDRQGLNGYTF.

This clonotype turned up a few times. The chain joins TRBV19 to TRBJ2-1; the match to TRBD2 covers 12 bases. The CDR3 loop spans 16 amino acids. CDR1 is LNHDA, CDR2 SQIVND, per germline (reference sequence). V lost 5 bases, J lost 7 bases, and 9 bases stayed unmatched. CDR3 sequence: CASSPLTSGGKNEQFF. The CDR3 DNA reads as TGTGCCAGTAGTCCCCTCACTAGCGGGGGGAAGAATGAGCAGTTCTTC.

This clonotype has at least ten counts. CDR3 nucleotide sequence: TGCAGCGTTACCACTAGCGGGAGTGGGGTTGAGCAGTTCTTC. This codes for CSVTTSGSGVEQFF. V gene TRBV29-1 combines with J gene TRBJ2-1; TRBD2 agrees at 11 bases. The CDR3 has 14 amino acids. The V and J ends lost 5 bases and 9 bases, in that order; junction bases with no gene match: 9. CDR1 is SQVTM, CDR2 ANQGSEA, per germline.

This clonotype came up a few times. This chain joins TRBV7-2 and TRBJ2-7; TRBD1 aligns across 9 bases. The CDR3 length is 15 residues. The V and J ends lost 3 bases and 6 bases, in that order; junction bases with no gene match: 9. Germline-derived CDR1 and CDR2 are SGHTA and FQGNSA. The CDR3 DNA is TGTGCCAGCAGCTTCCGGACAGGGGACCCCTTCGAGCAGTACTTC. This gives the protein CASSFRTGDPFEQYF.